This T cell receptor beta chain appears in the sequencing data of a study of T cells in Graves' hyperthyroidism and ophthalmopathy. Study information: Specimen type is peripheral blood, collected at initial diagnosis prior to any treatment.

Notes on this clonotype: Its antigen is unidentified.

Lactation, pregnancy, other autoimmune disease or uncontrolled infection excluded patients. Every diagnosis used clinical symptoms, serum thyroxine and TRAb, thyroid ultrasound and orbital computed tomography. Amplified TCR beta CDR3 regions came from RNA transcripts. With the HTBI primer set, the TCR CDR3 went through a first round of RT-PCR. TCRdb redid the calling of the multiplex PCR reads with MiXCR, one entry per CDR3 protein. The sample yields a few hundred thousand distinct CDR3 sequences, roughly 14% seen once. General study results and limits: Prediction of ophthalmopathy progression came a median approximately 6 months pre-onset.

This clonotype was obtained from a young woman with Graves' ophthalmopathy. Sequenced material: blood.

Written as DNA, the CDR3 is TGCAGTGGGGAACTAGCGGGGGGGAGGAGCTCCTACAATGAGCAGTTCTTC. This encodes CSGELAGGRSSYNEQFF. The chain joins TRBV20-1 to TRBJ2-1, with 13 bases identical to TRBD2. The CDR3 is 17 amino acids. The germline gives CDR1 DFQATT, CDR2 SNEGSKA (reference sequence). V dropped 7 bases and J dropped 0; count of bases not matched to a gene: 9.